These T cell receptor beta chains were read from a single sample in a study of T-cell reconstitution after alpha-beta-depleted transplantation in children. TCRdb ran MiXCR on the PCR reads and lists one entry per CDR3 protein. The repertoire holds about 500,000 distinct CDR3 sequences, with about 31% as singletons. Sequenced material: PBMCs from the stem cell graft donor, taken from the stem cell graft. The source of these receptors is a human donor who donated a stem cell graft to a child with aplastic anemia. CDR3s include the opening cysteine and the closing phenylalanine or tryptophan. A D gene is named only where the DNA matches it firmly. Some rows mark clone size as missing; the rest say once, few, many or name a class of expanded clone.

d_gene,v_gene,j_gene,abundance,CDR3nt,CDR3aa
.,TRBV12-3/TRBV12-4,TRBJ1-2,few,TGTGCCAGCAGTGAACGGTGGGTCCCTAACTATGGCTACACCTTC,CASSERWVPNYGYTF
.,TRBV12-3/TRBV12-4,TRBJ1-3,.,TGTGCCAGTCGATCCTCCTACACCATATATTTT,CASRSSYTIYF
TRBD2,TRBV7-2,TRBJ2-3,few,TGTGCCAGCAGCGTCGGACTAGCGGGAGCAGATACGCAGTATTTT,CASSVGLAGADTQYF
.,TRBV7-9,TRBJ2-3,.,TGTGCCAGCAGCTTGCCAGATACGCAGTATTTT,CASSLPDTQYF
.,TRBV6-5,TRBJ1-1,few,TGTGCCAGCAGTTACTCGATCGCTAACACTGAAGCTTTCTTT,CASSYSIANTEAFF
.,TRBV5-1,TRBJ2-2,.,TGCGCCAGCAGCTCAGGAGAGCGCGGCGGGGAGCTGTTTTTT,CASSSGERGGELFF
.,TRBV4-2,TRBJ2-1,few,TGTGCCAGCAGCCCCCGACAGCGGTACAATGAGCAGTTCTTC,CASSPRQRYNEQFF
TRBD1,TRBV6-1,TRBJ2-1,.,TGTGCCAGCAGTAAAGGACAGGGGTCCTCCTACAATGAGCAGTTCTTC,CASSKGQGSSYNEQFF
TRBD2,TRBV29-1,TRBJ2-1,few,TGCAGCGTTGAGGGTAGCGGGGGGTACAATGAGCAGTTCTTC,CSVEGSGGYNEQFF
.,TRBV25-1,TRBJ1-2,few,TGTGCCAGCACGACATCGGGGGGAGGCTACACCTTC,CASTTSGGGYTF